This T cell receptor (beta chain) was captured in a study of identical twins' blood T cells. Study-level results: Even for out-of-frame TCRbeta, twins reportedly shared V gene usage much more than unrelated donors. Abundant TCRbeta CDR3s overlapped more between twins than with unrelated donors.

There are a few counts of this clonotype. Antigen unknown. TCRdb itself ran the 5' RACE reads through MiXCR, one entry per CDR3 protein. This sample has roughly 340,000 distinct CDR3 sequences, with 28% found just once. This CDR3 contains 16 residues. V lost 0 bases to trimming and J lost 2 bases; unmatched junction nucleotides: 7. Germline V CDR1 and CDR2: SGHRS, YFSETQ. Likely shared infections and vaccines: all three twin pairs were reared together. This TCR was recovered from a woman aged 18 to 55 in good health. The sequencing input was PBMCs. V usage is TRBV5-1 and J usage is TRBJ1-2; 7 nucleotides agree with TRBD1. The CDR3 sequence is CASSLEGTAPNYGYTF. CDR3 sequence (DNA): TGCGCCAGCAGCTTGGAAGGGACAGCCCCCAACTATGGCTACACCTTC.